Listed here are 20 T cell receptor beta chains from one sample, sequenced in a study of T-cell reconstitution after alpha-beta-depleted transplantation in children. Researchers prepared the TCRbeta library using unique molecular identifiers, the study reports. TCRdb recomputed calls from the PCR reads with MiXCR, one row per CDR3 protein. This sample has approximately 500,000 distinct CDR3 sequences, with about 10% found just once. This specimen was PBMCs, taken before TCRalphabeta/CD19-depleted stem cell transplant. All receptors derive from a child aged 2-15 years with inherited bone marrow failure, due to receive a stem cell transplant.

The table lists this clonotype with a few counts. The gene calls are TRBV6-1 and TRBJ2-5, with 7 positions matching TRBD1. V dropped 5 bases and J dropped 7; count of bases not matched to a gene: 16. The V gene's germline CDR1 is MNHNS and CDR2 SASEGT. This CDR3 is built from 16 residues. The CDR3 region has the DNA TGTGCCAGCAGTATTCCTGGGACAGTACCTGTCGGGACCCAGTACTTC. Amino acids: CASSIPGTVPVGTQYF.

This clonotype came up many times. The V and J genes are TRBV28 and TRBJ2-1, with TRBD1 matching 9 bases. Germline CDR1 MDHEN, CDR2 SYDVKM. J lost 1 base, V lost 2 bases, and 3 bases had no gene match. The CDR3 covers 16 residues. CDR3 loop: CASSLHGQGSYNEQFF. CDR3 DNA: TGTGCCAGCAGTTTACACGGACAGGGGTCCTACAATGAGCAGTTCTTC. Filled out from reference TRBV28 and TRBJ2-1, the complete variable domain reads DVKVTQSSRYLVKRTGEKVFLECVQDMDHENMFWYRQDPGLGLRLIYFSYDVKMKEKGDIPEGYSVSREKKERFSLILESASTNQTSMYLCASSLHGQGSYNEQFFGPGTRLTVL.

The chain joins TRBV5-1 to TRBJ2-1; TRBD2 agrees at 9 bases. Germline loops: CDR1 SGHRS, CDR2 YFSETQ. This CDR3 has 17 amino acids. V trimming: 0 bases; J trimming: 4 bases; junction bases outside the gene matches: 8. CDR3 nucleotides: TGCGCCAGCAGCTTGGATCTAGCGGGAAAACCGTACAATGAGCAGTTCTTC. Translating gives CASSLDLAGKPYNEQFF.

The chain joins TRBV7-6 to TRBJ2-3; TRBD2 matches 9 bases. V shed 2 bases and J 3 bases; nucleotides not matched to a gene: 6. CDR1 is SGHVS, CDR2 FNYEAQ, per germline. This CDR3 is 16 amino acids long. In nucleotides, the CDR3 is TGTGCCAGCAGCTTAATTTTTAGCGGGAGTACAGATACGCAGTATTTT. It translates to CASSLIFSGSTDTQYF.

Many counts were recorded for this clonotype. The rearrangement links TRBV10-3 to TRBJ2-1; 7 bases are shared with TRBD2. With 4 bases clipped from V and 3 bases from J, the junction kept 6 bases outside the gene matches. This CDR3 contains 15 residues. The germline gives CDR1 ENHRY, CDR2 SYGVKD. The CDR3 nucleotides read TGTGCCATCAGTGGAGGCGGGAGTCGCTACAATGAGCAGTTCTTC. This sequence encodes CAISGGGSRYNEQFF.

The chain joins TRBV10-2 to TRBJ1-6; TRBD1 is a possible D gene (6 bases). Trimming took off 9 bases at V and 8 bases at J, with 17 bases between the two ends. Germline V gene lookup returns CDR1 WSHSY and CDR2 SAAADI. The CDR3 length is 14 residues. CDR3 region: CASRIAGADSPLHF. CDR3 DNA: TGCGCCAGTAGGATCGCGGGGGCGGATTCACCCCTCCACTTT.

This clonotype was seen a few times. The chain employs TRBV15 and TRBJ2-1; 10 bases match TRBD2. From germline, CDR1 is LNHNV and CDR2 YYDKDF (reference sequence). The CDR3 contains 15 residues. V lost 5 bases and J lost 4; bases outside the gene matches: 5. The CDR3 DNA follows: TGTGCCACCAGCCACCTACTAGCGGGGTACAATGAGCAGTTCTTC. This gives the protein CATSHLLAGYNEQFF. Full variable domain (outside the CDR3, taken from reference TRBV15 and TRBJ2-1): DAMVIQNPRYQVTQFGKPVTLSCSQTLNHNVMYWYQQKSSQAPKLLFHYYDKDFNNEADTPDNFQSRRPNTSFCFLDIRSPGLGDTAMYLCATSHLLAGYNEQFFGPGTRLTVL.

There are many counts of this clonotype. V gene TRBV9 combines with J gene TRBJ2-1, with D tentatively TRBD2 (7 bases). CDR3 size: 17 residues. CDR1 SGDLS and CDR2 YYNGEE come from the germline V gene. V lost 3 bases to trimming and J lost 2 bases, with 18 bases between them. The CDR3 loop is CASSDDGGLAAYNEQFF. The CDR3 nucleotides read TGTGCCAGCAGCGACGATGGGGGGCTAGCGGCCTACAATGAGCAGTTCTTC.

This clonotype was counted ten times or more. The CDR3 sequence: CASSSSGLAPDTQYF. The CDR3 coding sequence is TGCGCCAGCAGCTCCTCAGGACTAGCGCCAGATACGCAGTATTTT. The chain is built from TRBV5-1 and TRBJ2-3; TRBD2 aligns across 9 bases. Per germline, CDR1 SGHRS and CDR2 YFSETQ. The length of the CDR3 is 15 residues. Trimming removed 3 bases from V and 4 bases from J; junction bases left unmatched: 6. The full variable domain, rest sourced from reference TRBV5-1 and TRBJ2-3, is KAGVTQTPRYLIKTRGQQVTLSCSPISGHRSVSWYQQTPGQGLQFLFEYFSETQRNKGNFPGRFSGRQFSNSRSEMNVSTLELGDSALYLCASSSSGLAPDTQYFGPGTRLTVL.

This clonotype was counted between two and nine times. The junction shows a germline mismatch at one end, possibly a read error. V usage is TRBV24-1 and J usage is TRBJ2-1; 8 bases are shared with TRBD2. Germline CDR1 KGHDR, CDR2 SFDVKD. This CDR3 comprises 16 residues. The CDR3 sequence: CATSELSGGRREDWVF. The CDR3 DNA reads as TGTGCCACCAGTGAACTAAGCGGCGGTCGGCGGGAGGATTGGGTCTTC.

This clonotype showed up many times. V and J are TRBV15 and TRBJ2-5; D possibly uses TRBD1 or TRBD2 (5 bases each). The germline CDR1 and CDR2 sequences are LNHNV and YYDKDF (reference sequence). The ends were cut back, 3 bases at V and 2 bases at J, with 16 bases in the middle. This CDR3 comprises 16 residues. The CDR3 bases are TGTGCCACCAGCAGCGGGCTGGGGACGGAACAAGAGACCCAGTACTTC. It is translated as CATSSGLGTEQETQYF.

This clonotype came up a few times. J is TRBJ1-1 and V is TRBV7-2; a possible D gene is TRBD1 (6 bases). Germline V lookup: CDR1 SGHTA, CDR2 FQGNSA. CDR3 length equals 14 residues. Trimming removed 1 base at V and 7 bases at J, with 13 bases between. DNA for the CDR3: TGTGCCAGCAGCTTAGTAGGGGGACGGGATGAAGCTTTCTTT. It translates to CASSLVGGRDEAFF.

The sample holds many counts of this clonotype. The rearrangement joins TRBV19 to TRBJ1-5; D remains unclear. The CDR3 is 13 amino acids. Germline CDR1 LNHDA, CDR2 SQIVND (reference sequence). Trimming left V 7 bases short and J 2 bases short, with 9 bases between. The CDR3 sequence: CASILPGNQPQHF. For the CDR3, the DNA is TGTGCCAGTATCCTGCCTGGCAATCAGCCCCAGCATTTT.

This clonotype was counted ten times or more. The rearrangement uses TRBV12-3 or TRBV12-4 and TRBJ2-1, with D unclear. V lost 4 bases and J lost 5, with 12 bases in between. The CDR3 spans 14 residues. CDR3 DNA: TGTGCCAGCAGTTACAGAACAGCTAACAATGAGCAGTTCTTC. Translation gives CASSYRTANNEQFF.

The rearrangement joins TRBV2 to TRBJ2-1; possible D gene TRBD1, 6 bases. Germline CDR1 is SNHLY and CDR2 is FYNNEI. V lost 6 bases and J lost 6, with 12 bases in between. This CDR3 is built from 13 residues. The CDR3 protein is CASSPRGGNEQFF. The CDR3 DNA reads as TGTGCCAGCAGCCCGAGAGGGGGCAATGAGCAGTTCTTC.

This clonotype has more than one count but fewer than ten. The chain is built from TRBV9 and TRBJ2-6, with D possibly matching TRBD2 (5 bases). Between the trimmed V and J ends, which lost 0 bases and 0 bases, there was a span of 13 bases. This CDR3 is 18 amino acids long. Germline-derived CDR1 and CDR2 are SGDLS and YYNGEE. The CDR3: CASSVGGSGGSGANVLTF. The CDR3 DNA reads TGTGCCAGCAGCGTAGGGGGTAGTGGAGGCTCTGGGGCCAACGTCCTGACTTTC.

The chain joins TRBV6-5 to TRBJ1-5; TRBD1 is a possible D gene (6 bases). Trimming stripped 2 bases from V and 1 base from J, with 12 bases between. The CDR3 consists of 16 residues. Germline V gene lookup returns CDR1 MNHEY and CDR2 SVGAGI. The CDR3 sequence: CASSYMWGASNQPQHF. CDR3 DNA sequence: TGTGCCAGCAGTTACATGTGGGGGGCGAGCAATCAGCCCCAGCATTTT.

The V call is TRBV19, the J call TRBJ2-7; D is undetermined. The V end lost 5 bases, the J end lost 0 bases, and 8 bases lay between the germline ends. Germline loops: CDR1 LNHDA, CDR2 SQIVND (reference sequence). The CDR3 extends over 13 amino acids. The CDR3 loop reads CASSATYSYEQYF. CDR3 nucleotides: TGTGCCAGTAGTGCGACTTACTCCTACGAGCAGTACTTC.

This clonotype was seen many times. The CDR3 bases are TGTGCCAGCAGGGAGGGACGGACCTACGAGCAGTACTTC. As protein: CASREGRTYEQYF. The chain couples TRBV12-3 or TRBV12-4 to TRBJ2-7; D perhaps matches TRBD2 (6 bases). This CDR3 has 13 amino acids. V was shortened by 6 bases and J by 2 bases, with 11 bases between the two germline ends.

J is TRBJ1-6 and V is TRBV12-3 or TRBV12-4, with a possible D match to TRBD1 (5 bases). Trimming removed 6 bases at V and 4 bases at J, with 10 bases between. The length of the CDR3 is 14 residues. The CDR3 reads CASSPGGYNSPLHF. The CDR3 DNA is TGTGCCAGCAGCCCGGGGGGGTATAATTCACCCCTCCACTTT.